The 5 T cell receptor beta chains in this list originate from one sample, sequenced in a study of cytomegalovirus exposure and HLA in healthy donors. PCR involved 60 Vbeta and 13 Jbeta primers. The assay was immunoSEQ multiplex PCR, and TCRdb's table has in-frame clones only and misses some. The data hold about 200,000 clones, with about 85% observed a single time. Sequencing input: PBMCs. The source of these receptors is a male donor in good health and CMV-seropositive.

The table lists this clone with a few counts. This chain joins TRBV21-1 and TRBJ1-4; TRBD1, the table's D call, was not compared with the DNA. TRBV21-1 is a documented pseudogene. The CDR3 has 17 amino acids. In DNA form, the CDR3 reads TGTGCCAGCAGCAAAAAGGGATACAGGGGGTGCGGTGAAAAACTGTTTTTT. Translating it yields CASSKKGYRGCGEKLFF.

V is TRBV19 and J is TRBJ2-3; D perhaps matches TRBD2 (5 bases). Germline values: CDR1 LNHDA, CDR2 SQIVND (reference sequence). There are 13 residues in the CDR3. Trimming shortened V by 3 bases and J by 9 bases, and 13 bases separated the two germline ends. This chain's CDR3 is CASSIRGFGTQYF. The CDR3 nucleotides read TGTGCCAGTAGTATCCGGGGTTTTGGCACGCAGTATTTT. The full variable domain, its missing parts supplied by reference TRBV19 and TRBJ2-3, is DGGITQSPKYLFRKEGQNVTLSCEQNLNHDAMYWYRQDPGQGLRLIYYSQIVNDFQKGDIAEGYSVSREKKESFPLTVTSAQKNPTAFYLCASSIRGFGTQYFGPGTRLTVL.

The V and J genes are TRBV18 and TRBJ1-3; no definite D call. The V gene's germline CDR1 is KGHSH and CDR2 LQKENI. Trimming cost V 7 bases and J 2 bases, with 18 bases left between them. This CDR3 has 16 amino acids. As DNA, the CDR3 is TGTGCCAGCTTCCCACTACGCTCCGCGGCTGGAAACACCATATATTTT. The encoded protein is CASFPLRSAAGNTIYF.

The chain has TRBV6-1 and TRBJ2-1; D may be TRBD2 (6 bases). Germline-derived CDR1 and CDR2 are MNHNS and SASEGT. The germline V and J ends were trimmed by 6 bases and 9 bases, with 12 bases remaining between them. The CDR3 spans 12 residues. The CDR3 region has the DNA TGTGCCAGCAGCGCCGGGAGAATTGAGCAGTTCTTC. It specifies CASSAGRIEQFF.

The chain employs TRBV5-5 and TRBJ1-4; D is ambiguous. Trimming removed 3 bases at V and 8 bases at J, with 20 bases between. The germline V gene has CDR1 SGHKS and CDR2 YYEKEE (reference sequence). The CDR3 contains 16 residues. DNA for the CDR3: TGTGCCAGCAGCTCCTCTGTGCCTCCGATCAGGGAAAAACTGTTTTTT. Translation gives CASSSSVPPIREKLFF.